These 15 T cell receptor beta chains were all obtained from the same sample, sequenced in a study of control samples from healthy donors and cancer patients. Here immunoSEQ multiplex PCR was the method, and the copy in TCRdb shows in-frame clones only, minus some. The sample gives over 110,000 clones, roughly 89% of which show up once; roughly 10% is in the top ten. Sequenced input: blood. Receptors originate from a man aged 25 to 40 in good health.

The chain combines TRBV18 with TRBJ1-4; 7 nucleotides agree with TRBD1. Germline CDR1 KGHSH, CDR2 LQKENI. V gave up 6 bases and J gave up 8 bases; unmatched junction bases: 12. The CDR3 contains 15 residues. The chain's CDR3 is CASSPRQGDGEKLFF. The CDR3, as DNA: TGTGCCAGCTCGCCCCGACAGGGTGACGGGGAAAAACTGTTTTTT.

This chain connects TRBV12-5 to TRBJ2-2; the D gene is possibly TRBD2 (5 bases). This CDR3 region has 16 residues. V lost 0 bases to trimming and J lost 6 bases, with 14 bases between them. Germline V gene lookup returns CDR1 LGHNT and CDR2 FRNRAP. CDR3 in amino acids: CASGLVIAIGAGELFF. In DNA, the CDR3 is TGTGCTAGTGGTTTGGTAATCGCGATCGGGGCCGGGGAGCTGTTTTTT.

The chain is built from TRBV7-9 and TRBJ2-5, with 9 bases lining up with TRBD2. The CDR3 is 19 amino acids. Germline V CDR1 and CDR2: SEHNR, FQNEAQ (reference sequence). V lost 7 bases and J lost 0; bases outside the gene matches: 18. The CDR3 here is CASTRGGASQHRYQETQYF. CDR3 sequence (DNA): TGTGCCAGCACCCGCGGGGGGGCTAGCCAGCACCGGTACCAAGAGACCCAGTACTTC.

This clone has just a few counts. CDR3 DNA: TGTGCCAGCAGCTTCGGGACTAGCGTAAGCACAGATACGCAGTATTTT. This translates into CASSFGTSVSTDTQYF. V is TRBV7-2 and J is TRBJ2-3; 10 nucleotides line up with TRBD2. The junction had 3 bases not matched to a gene; V was cut back by 3 bases and J by 0 bases. The CDR3 totals 16 residues. Germline V gene lookup returns CDR1 SGHTA and CDR2 FQGNSA.

This chain connects TRBV7-2 to TRBJ1-1; D gene ambiguous. Germline CDR1 SGHTA, CDR2 FQGNSA. The CDR3 sequence is 14 residues long. V dropped 7 bases and J dropped 4 bases, with 16 bases sitting between them. This chain's CDR3 is CASILGRGFTEAFF. As DNA, the CDR3 is TGTGCCAGCATCCTTGGCAGAGGGTTCACTGAAGCTTTCTTT.

This sequence joins TRBV6-2 or TRBV6-3 and TRBJ2-5; tentatively, D is TRBD1 (5 bases). Per the germline V gene, CDR1 is MNHEY and CDR2 is SVGEGT. Trimming shortened V by 4 bases and J by 5 bases, and 17 bases separated the two germline ends. The CDR3 length is 15 residues. CDR3 nucleotides: TGTGCCAGCAGTTGGGCAGGGCGGATCGAGGAGACCCAGTACTTC. This sequence encodes CASSWAGRIEETQYF.

This chain uses TRBV5-1 with TRBJ1-4; TRBD1 matches at 7 bases. The J segment lost 11 bases and the V segment lost 3 bases, leaving 7 bases of the junction unmatched. The germline CDR1 and CDR2 sequences are SGHRS and YFSETQ. The CDR3 runs to 13 residues. The CDR3 here is CASSWRQGEKLFF. The CDR3 DNA reads as TGCGCCAGCAGCTGGAGACAGGGAGAGAAACTGTTTTTT.

The chain combines TRBV27 with TRBJ1-1; no clear D. With 2 bases removed from V and 1 base from J, the gap between germline ends came to 5 bases. The CDR3 totals 13 residues. Germline V gene lookup returns CDR1 MNHEY and CDR2 SMNVEV (reference sequence). CDR3 residues: CASSLNRNTEAFF. The CDR3 region has the DNA TGTGCCAGCAGTTTAAACAGGAACACTGAAGCTTTCTTT.

The chain couples TRBV4-2 to TRBJ1-1, with 10 bases matching TRBD1. V dropped 2 bases and J dropped 1; count of bases not matched to a gene: 4. This CDR3 is 16 amino acids long. Germline values: CDR1 LGHNA, CDR2 YNFKEQ. DNA of the CDR3: TGTGCCAGCAGCCAACCCGACAGGGGGCCGAACACTGAAGCTTTCTTT. This sequence encodes CASSQPDRGPNTEAFF.

This chain connects TRBV14 to TRBJ2-5, with a possible D match to TRBD2 (5 bases). Trimming took off 3 bases at V and 4 bases at J, with 18 bases between the two ends. Per germline, CDR1 SGHDN and CDR2 FVKESK. CDR3 size: 16 residues. CDR3 DNA: TGTGCCAGCAGCCAGATACGGGCTCTCGGAGGAGAGACCCAGTACTTC. It translates to CASSQIRALGGETQYF. Looking up the rest from reference TRBV14 and TRBJ2-5 gives the full variable domain: EAGVTQFPSHSVIEKGQTVTLRCDPISGHDNLYWYRRVMGKEIKFLLHFVKESKQDESGMPNNRFLAERTGGTYSTLKVQPAELEDSGVYFCASSQIRALGGETQYFGPGTRLLVL.

This chain connects TRBV21-1 to TRBJ2-7. TRBV21-1 is a pseudogene locus. There are 16 residues in the CDR3. DNA for the CDR3: TGTGCCAGCAGCAAAGAGGTGGGACGTACAACCTACGAGCAGTACTTC. Encoded protein: CASSKEVGRTTYEQYF.

This clone was found a few times. V is TRBV6-4 and J is TRBJ2-3; TRBD2 aligns across 7 bases. Trimming removed 4 bases from V and 0 bases from J; junction bases left unmatched: 7. Germline-derived CDR1 and CDR2 are MRHNA and SNTAGT. There are 16 residues in the CDR3. The CDR3 loop reads CASSGSAGSSTDTQYF. DNA of the CDR3: TGTGCCAGCAGTGGGTCAGCGGGATCTAGCACAGATACGCAGTATTTT.

This chain joins TRBV6-4 and TRBJ2-7, with TRBD2 matching over 11 bases. V was pared by 5 bases and J by 5 bases, with 14 bases of the junction left unmatched. The CDR3 is 17 residues long. Germline V CDR1 and CDR2: MRHNA, SNTAGT. The CDR3 coding sequence is TGTGCCAGCAGTCCCCCCGTCGTGGGACTAGCGGAACACGAGCAGTACTTC. It specifies CASSPPVVGLAEHEQYF.

The table lists this clone with a count of one. J is TRBJ2-7 and V is TRBV19; TRBD2 is a possible D gene (6 bases). The CDR3 is made up of 13 amino acids. Germline assignment: CDR1 LNHDA and CDR2 SQIVND (reference sequence). The germline V and J ends were trimmed by 5 bases and 3 bases, with 11 bases remaining between them. The CDR3 region is CASSRREGYEQYF. CDR3 nucleotides: TGTGCCAGTAGTCGGCGGGAAGGCTACGAGCAGTACTTC. The full variable domain, with the rest looked up from reference TRBV19 and TRBJ2-7, is DGGITQSPKYLFRKEGQNVTLSCEQNLNHDAMYWYRQDPGQGLRLIYYSQIVNDFQKGDIAEGYSVSREKKESFPLTVTSAQKNPTAFYLCASSRREGYEQYFGPGTRLTVT.

This chain connects TRBV11-2 to TRBJ2-1; possibly TRBD2 for D (6 bases). The CDR3 consists of 15 residues. V was cut by 5 bases and J by 8 bases, with 19 bases left in between. Germline V gene sequence: CDR1 SGHAT, CDR2 FQNNGV. The CDR3 loop is CASSEVTGRTHEQFF. In DNA, the CDR3 is TGTGCCAGCAGCGAGGTTACGGGGAGGACTCATGAGCAGTTCTTC. The whole variable domain, remainder taken from reference TRBV11-2 and TRBJ2-1, is EAGVAQSPRYKIIEKRQSVAFWCNPISGHATLYWYQQILGQGPKLLIQFQNNGVVDDSQLPKDRFSAERLKGVDSTLKIQPAKLEDSAVYLCASSEVTGRTHEQFFGPGTRLTVL.